This T cell receptor (beta chain) was captured in a study of technical replicates of blood from a few donors. CDR3 length: 14 residues. The V and J ends lost 6 bases and 2 bases, in that order; junction bases with no gene match: 6. Per the germline V gene, CDR1 is ENHRY and CDR2 is SYGVKD. Using immunoSEQ multiplex PCR, the repertoire was profiled, and TCRdb retains in-frame clones only, with some absent. The sample consists of about 87,000 clones, 95% of them appearing once. The genes are TRBV10-3 and TRBJ2-7, with TRBD1 matching over 8 bases. The material sequenced was T cells isolated from PBMCs. This TCR came from a human donor in good health. Here the CDR3 reads CAIRDRESTYEQYF. CDR3 nucleotides: TGTGCCATCAGGGACAGGGAGTCAACCTACGAGCAGTACTTC.